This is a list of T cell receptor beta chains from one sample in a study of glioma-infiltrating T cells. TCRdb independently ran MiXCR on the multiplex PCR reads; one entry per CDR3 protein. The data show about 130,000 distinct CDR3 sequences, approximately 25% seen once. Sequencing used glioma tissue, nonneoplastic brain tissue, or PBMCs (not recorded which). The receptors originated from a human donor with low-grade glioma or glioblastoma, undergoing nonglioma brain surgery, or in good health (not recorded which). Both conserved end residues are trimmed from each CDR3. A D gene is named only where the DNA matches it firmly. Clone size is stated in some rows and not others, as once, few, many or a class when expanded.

CDR3 protein: ASSLPLQETQY; J gene: TRBJ2-5; V gene: TRBV12-3/TRBV12-4; clone size: NA; D gene: NA
CDR3 protein: ARRSLPPPGALF; J gene: TRBJ2-2; V gene: TRBV6-1; clone size: NA; D gene: NA
CDR3 protein: ASRLFSGNNYGYT; J gene: TRBJ1-2; V gene: TRBV5-8; clone size: few; D gene: NA
CDR3 protein: SSYPSGRPADTQY; J gene: TRBJ2-3; V gene: TRBV20-1; clone size: many; D gene: TRBD2
CDR3 protein: ASSTLALGLAGFNEQF; J gene: TRBJ2-1; V gene: TRBV19; clone size: NA; D gene: TRBD2
CDR3 protein: ASRAACNSPLH; J gene: TRBJ1-6; V gene: TRBV6-5; clone size: NA; D gene: NA
CDR3 protein: SARDLSSGVSDY; J gene: TRBJ2-7; V gene: TRBV20-1; clone size: many; D gene: NA
CDR3 protein: ASSLRRGDEQY; J gene: TRBJ2-7; V gene: TRBV7-3; clone size: few; D gene: NA
CDR3 protein: SAREGAGAADFFSYNEQF; J gene: TRBJ2-1; V gene: TRBV20-1; clone size: many; D gene: TRBD2
CDR3 protein: ASSQDGHSYEQY; J gene: TRBJ2-7; V gene: TRBV4-1; clone size: many; D gene: NA
CDR3 protein: ASAAYSYNEQF; J gene: TRBJ2-1; V gene: TRBV12-5; clone size: NA; D gene: NA
CDR3 protein: ASSLGQYSGNTIY; J gene: TRBJ1-3; V gene: TRBV28; clone size: many; D gene: NA
CDR3 protein: ASSLETENSPLH; J gene: TRBJ1-6; V gene: TRBV19; clone size: many; D gene: NA
CDR3 protein: ASPWPKGSGANVLT; J gene: TRBJ2-6; V gene: TRBV6-4; clone size: NA; D gene: NA
CDR3 protein: ASSDLNPTDTQY; J gene: TRBJ2-3; V gene: TRBV27; clone size: many; D gene: NA
CDR3 protein: ATSRVVRGRAPETQY; J gene: TRBJ2-5; V gene: TRBV15; clone size: many; D gene: TRBD2
CDR3 protein: ASSFLGHTDTQY; J gene: TRBJ2-3; V gene: TRBV12-3/TRBV12-4; clone size: NA; D gene: NA
CDR3 protein: AISGGVTDTQY; J gene: TRBJ2-3; V gene: TRBV10-3; clone size: once; D gene: TRBD2
CDR3 protein: ASSREGQQF; J gene: TRBJ2-1; V gene: TRBV4-1; clone size: many; D gene: NA
CDR3 protein: ASSLGLVTDEQY; J gene: TRBJ2-7; V gene: TRBV2; clone size: many; D gene: TRBD2
CDR3 protein: ASSRWTENQPQH; J gene: TRBJ1-5; V gene: TRBV12-3/TRBV12-4; clone size: few; D gene: NA
CDR3 protein: ASGLEQGTEAF; J gene: TRBJ1-1; V gene: TRBV12-5; clone size: many; D gene: TRBD1
CDR3 protein: ASSYSGRSNEQF; J gene: TRBJ2-1; V gene: TRBV11-1; clone size: NA; D gene: TRBD2
CDR3 protein: ASSPQPGARGQEAF; J gene: TRBJ1-1; V gene: TRBV7-3; clone size: many; D gene: NA
CDR3 protein: ASGAGADTQY; J gene: TRBJ2-3; V gene: TRBV7-2; clone size: few; D gene: NA
CDR3 protein: ASSQAVSGSYEQY; J gene: TRBJ2-7; V gene: TRBV4-2; clone size: NA; D gene: TRBD2
CDR3 protein: ASREQGRYNGQF; J gene: TRBJ2-1; V gene: TRBV6-2/TRBV6-3; clone size: NA; D gene: TRBD1
CDR3 protein: ASSLGSTDTQY; J gene: TRBJ2-3; V gene: TRBV7-2; clone size: many; D gene: NA
CDR3 protein: ASSPQSSGSGTQY; J gene: TRBJ2-5; V gene: TRBV18; clone size: few; D gene: TRBD2
CDR3 protein: ASSPPATAVRTQY; J gene: TRBJ2-5; V gene: TRBV18; clone size: many; D gene: NA
CDR3 protein: ASSQLAGVSYEQY; J gene: TRBJ2-7; V gene: TRBV12-3/TRBV12-4; clone size: many; D gene: TRBD2
CDR3 protein: ASSPSPGQGDEKLF; J gene: TRBJ1-4; V gene: TRBV25-1; clone size: many; D gene: TRBD1
CDR3 protein: SAHAPNNEQF; J gene: TRBJ2-1; V gene: TRBV20-1; clone size: many; D gene: NA
CDR3 protein: ASSPPVSGTANEQF; J gene: TRBJ2-1; V gene: TRBV18; clone size: NA; D gene: TRBD2
CDR3 protein: AWSVLPQQGGEQY; J gene: TRBJ2-7; V gene: TRBV30; clone size: few; D gene: NA
CDR3 protein: ASSLGEFGYEQY; J gene: TRBJ2-7; V gene: TRBV27; clone size: many; D gene: NA
CDR3 protein: SGGGRPNTGELF; J gene: TRBJ2-2; V gene: TRBV29-1; clone size: NA; D gene: NA
CDR3 protein: AISRNYEQY; J gene: TRBJ2-7; V gene: TRBV10-3; clone size: many; D gene: NA
CDR3 protein: ASSHIGTDTEAF; J gene: TRBJ1-1; V gene: TRBV4-1; clone size: many; D gene: NA